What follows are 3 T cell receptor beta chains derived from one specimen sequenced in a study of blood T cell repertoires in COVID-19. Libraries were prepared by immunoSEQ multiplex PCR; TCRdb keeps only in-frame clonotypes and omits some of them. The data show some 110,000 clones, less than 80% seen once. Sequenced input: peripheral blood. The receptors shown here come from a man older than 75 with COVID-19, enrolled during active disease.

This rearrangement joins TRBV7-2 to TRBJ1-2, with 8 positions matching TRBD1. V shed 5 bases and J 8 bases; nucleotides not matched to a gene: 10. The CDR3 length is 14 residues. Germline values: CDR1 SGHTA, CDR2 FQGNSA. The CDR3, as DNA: TGTGCCAGCAGCCGGCAGGGACAGGCGTTAGGCTACACCTTC. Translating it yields CASSRQGQALGYTF.

CDR3 bases: TGTGCCACCAGTGATTTGCTCTCGGGACAGCCCCAGCATTTT. Translating gives CATSDLLSGQPQHF. The rearrangement links TRBV24-1 to TRBJ1-5, with D hard to call. This CDR3 has 14 residues. V dropped 0 bases and J dropped 7 bases, with 9 bases sitting between them. The germline V gene encodes CDR1 KGHDR and CDR2 SFDVKD.

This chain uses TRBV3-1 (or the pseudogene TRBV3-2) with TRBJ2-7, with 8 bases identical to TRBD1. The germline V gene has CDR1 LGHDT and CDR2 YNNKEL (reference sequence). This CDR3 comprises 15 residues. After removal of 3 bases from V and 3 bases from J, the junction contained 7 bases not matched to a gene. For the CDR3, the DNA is TGTGCCAGCAGCCATCTCCTCGGACAGGGCTACGAGCAGTACTTC. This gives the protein CASSHLLGQGYEQYF.